A single sample gave rise to the 27 T cell receptor beta chains below, sequenced in a study of molecular identifiers for immune sequencing clone quantification. A single record per CDR3 protein comes from TCRdb applying MiXCR to the PCR reads. The data show nearly 650,000 distinct CDR3 sequences, roughly 27% seen once. Sequenced: naive CD8+ T cells from blood, with Jurkat cell RNA spiked in. Subset described: FACS-sorted CD8+CD4-CCR7+CD45RA+ naive T cells. The origin of the receptors is a human donor in good health. Some libraries in this study had Jurkat cell RNA spiked in.

The V and J genes are TRBV9 and TRBJ2-1, with TRBD2 matching over 15 bases. The V gene end was trimmed by 3 bases and the J gene end by 10 bases; junction bases not matched to a gene: 5. CDR3 size: 15 residues. CDR1 and CDR2 from the germline V gene are SGDLS and YYNGEE. CDR3 sequence reads: CASSAGLAGGFEQFF. DNA for the CDR3: TGTGCCAGCAGCGCCGGACTAGCGGGAGGGTTCGAGCAGTTCTTC.

This clonotype came up once. The J gene is TRBJ2-7, the V gene TRBV4-1, with D unresolved. Germline values: CDR1 MGHRA, CDR2 YSYEKL. Deletions cut 3 bases from V and 0 bases from J, with 15 bases between. The CDR3 loop spans 16 amino acids. CDR3 sequence (DNA): TGCGCCAGCAGCCAGGAACAAACAAGGAGCTCCTACGAGCAGTACTTC. Its translation: CASSQEQTRSSYEQYF.

Ten or more counts support this clonotype. This chain uses TRBV20-1 with TRBJ1-4; D is unresolved. Deletions cut 5 bases from V and 0 bases from J, with 10 bases between. The CDR3 contains 14 residues. Per the germline V gene, CDR1 is DFQATT and CDR2 is SNEGSKA (reference sequence). CDR3 sequence reads: CSAGSLATNEKLFF. DNA for the CDR3: TGCAGTGCTGGTTCCCTTGCAACTAATGAAAAACTGTTTTTT.

This clonotype has just a few counts. Germline is not matched at one junction end, which may reflect a read error. The chain has TRBV12-3 or TRBV12-4 and TRBJ1-1; D remains unclear. The CDR3 covers 14 residues. CDR3 sequence reads: CASSIAQANTEAFF. CDR3 coding DNA: TGTGCCAGCAGTATAGCCCAAGCGAACACTGAAGCTTTCTTT.

This clonotype was counted a few times. A much more abundant neighbour one base away suggests this may be a read error. This chain connects TRBV7-3 to TRBJ1-1; D not certain. V was cut by 5 bases and J by 7 bases, with 14 bases left in between. There are 13 residues in the CDR3. The germline gives CDR1 SGHTA, CDR2 FQGTGA. In DNA form, the CDR3 reads TGTGCCAGCAGCCCCCTGCCAGAAGGTGAAGCTTTCTTT. Its translation is CASSPLPEGEAFF.

Comment on this clonotype: A much larger clone differs from this one at a single base, so this may be a read error. The chain combines TRBV19 with TRBJ2-4, with D perhaps TRBD1 or TRBD2 (6 bases each). This CDR3 contains 15 residues. V lost 9 bases and J lost 6, with 21 bases in between. The germline V gene has CDR1 LNHDA and CDR2 SQIVND (reference sequence). The CDR3 bases are TGTGCCAGCCAAAGTATGGCGGGACATCCAAACATTCAGTACTTC. Protein: CASQSMAGHPNIQYF.

There are a few counts of this clonotype. V gene TRBV4-1 combines with J gene TRBJ2-7; no clear D. Per germline, CDR1 MGHRA and CDR2 YSYEKL. The CDR3 is 15 amino acids. V was shortened by 4 bases and J by 1 base, with 14 bases between the two germline ends. The DNA for the CDR3 is TGCGCCAGCAGCCTAACGACGGCCAGTTCCTACGAGCAGTACTTC. Translating gives CASSLTTASSYEQYF.

This clonotype was counted many times. The CDR3 DNA reads TGTGCCAGCAGCGTAGTGGGACTAGCGACAGATACGCAGTATTTT. Translated, it gives CASSVVGLATDTQYF. The rearrangement links TRBV9 to TRBJ2-3; 10 bases agree with TRBD2. The CDR3 sequence is 15 residues long. From germline, CDR1 is SGDLS and CDR2 YYNGEE. The J segment lost 3 bases and the V segment lost 0 bases, leaving 1 base of the junction unmatched.

For this clonotype: Mismatch with germline at one junction end may stem from a read error. J is TRBJ1-6 and V is TRBV4-3; the D gene is possibly TRBD1 (5 bases). The CDR3 has 17 amino acids. Germline assignment: CDR1 LGHNA and CDR2 YSLEER. Here the CDR3 reads CACSQGRPEESQGPLHF. As DNA, the CDR3 is TGCGCCTGCAGCCAAGGAAGACCAGAGGAGTCCCAGGGACCCCTCCACTTT.

This clonotype was counted at least ten times. V usage is TRBV7-6 and J usage is TRBJ2-5; D might be TRBD1 (5 bases). From germline, CDR1 is SGHVS and CDR2 FNYEAQ. V dropped 1 base and J dropped 5 bases, with 11 bases sitting between them. The CDR3 has 14 amino acids. As DNA, the CDR3 is TGTGCCAGCAGCTTAGAGGCAGGGATGGAGACCCAGTACTTC. Translated: CASSLEAGMETQYF.

This clonotype was detected ten times or more. The chain employs TRBV7-6 and TRBJ2-3; TRBD1 or TRBD2 may be the D gene (5 bases each). Trimming took 4 bases from V and 6 from J, leaving 8 bases between them. The length of the CDR3 is 12 residues. Looked up from germline, CDR1 is SGHVS and CDR2 is FNYEAQ. The CDR3 spells CASSSGADTQYF. CDR3 sequence (DNA): TGTGCCAGCAGCTCCGGGGCGGATACGCAGTATTTT.

At least ten counts were recorded for this clonotype. The V call is TRBV6-2 or TRBV6-3, the J call TRBJ2-1; D is undetermined. The germline gives CDR1 MNHEY, CDR2 SVGEGT. Trimming cost V 6 bases and J 3 bases, with 9 bases left between them. The CDR3 covers 13 residues. The CDR3 region is CASSEPDYNEQFF. Written as DNA, the CDR3 is TGTGCCAGCAGCGAGCCCGACTACAATGAGCAGTTCTTC.

Regarding this clonotype: This may be a read error: a much more frequent sequence differs by one nucleotide. CDR3 nucleotide sequence: TGTGCCAGCAGCTTAGTGGTCTACCCAGCGGTCGGTGATACGCAGTATTTT. It yields the protein CASSLVVYPAVGDTQYF. J is TRBJ2-3 and V is TRBV7-2; the D gene is possibly TRBD2 (5 bases). This CDR3 spans 17 amino acids. CDR1 and CDR2 (germline): SGHTA, FQGNSA. The germline V and J ends were trimmed by 1 base and 6 bases, with 20 bases remaining between them.

This clonotype was seen more than once but under ten times. V gene TRBV6-5 combines with J gene TRBJ2-7; D possibly matches TRBD1 or TRBD2 (5 bases each). CDR3 length: 14 residues. Germline-derived CDR1 and CDR2 are MNHEY and SVGAGI. Trimming cost V 2 bases and J 4 bases, with 12 bases left between them. CDR3 sequence: CASSYGDGGYEQYF. In nucleotides, the CDR3 is TGTGCCAGCAGTTACGGGGACGGTGGTTACGAGCAGTACTTC.

As to this clonotype: A read error is possible here, since a much larger clone lies one base away. V usage is TRBV7-9 and J usage is TRBJ2-5, with a weak D call TRBD2 (5 bases). The germline V gene encodes CDR1 SEHNR and CDR2 FQNEAQ (reference sequence). The CDR3 loop spans 9 amino acids. CDR3 sequence reads: CTSGETQYF. The CDR3 DNA reads TGTACCAGCGGAGAGACCCAGTACTTC.

On this clonotype: A much larger clone differs from this one at a single base, so this may be a read error. J is TRBJ1-1 and V is TRBV7-9; possibly TRBD1 for D (5 bases). The length of the CDR3 is 14 residues. V was clipped by 8 bases and J by 0 bases, with 13 bases between them. The V gene's germline CDR1 is SEHNR and CDR2 FQNEAQ (reference sequence). CDR3 region: CASGRAGLNTEAFF. In DNA, the CDR3 is TGTGCCAGCGGCAGAGCAGGGTTGAACACTGAAGCTTTCTTT.

With regard to this clonotype: This may arise from a read error, as a much more abundant clone is one base away. This sequence joins TRBV20-1 and TRBJ2-7; TRBD1 is a possible D gene (5 bases). V lost 3 bases to trimming and J lost 4 bases, with 16 bases between them. The germline CDR1 and CDR2 sequences are DFQATT and SNEGSKA (reference sequence). This CDR3 contains 14 residues. CDR3 loop: CSARQPGISYEQYF. The DNA of the CDR3 is TGCAGTGCTAGGCAGCCAGGGATTTCTTACGAGCAGTACTTC.

The sample holds many counts of this clonotype. The V call is TRBV11-2, the J call TRBJ2-7; D possibly uses TRBD1 or TRBD2 (5 bases each). This CDR3 has 11 residues. V shed 4 bases and J shed 11 bases, with 12 bases lying between them. Germline V gene lookup returns CDR1 SGHAT and CDR2 FQNNGV. CDR3 DNA: TGTGCCAGCAGCTCCGGGACGGCTAAGTACTTC. Protein: CASSSGTAKYF.

This chain uses TRBV6-2 or TRBV6-3 with TRBJ2-7; TRBD1 aligns across 7 bases. CDR3 length equals 14 residues. J was trimmed by 3 bases and V by 7 bases; bases with no gene match: 9. Per germline, CDR1 MNHEY and CDR2 SVGEGT. The CDR3 here is CASNPRGRFYEQYF. The CDR3 region has the DNA TGTGCCAGCAACCCGAGGGGGCGATTCTACGAGCAGTACTTC.

Notes on this clonotype: A clone one base away is much larger, so this may be a read error. The rearrangement joins TRBV4-3 to TRBJ2-3; no definite D call. Germline CDR1 is LGHNA and CDR2 is YSLEER. The CDR3 is 18 residues long. The V gene lost 4 bases and the J gene lost 3 bases, with 23 bases spanning the gap. This chain's CDR3 is CASSRDGEDGGDTDTQYF. CDR3 sequence (DNA): TGCGCCAGCAGCCGAGATGGGGAAGATGGTGGGGATACAGATACGCAGTATTTT.

This clonotype has more than one count but fewer than ten. This CDR3 is CASTGTGYEKLFF. The DNA of the CDR3 is TGTGCCAGCACCGGGACAGGGTACGAAAAACTGTTTTTT. The rearrangement uses TRBV7-9 and TRBJ1-4, with 9 positions matching TRBD1. The CDR3 is 13 residues long. Germline trimming cut 7 bases from V and 8 bases from J; bases unmatched to any gene: 5. CDR1 and CDR2 from the germline V gene are SEHNR and FQNEAQ (reference sequence).

V usage is TRBV27 and J usage is TRBJ1-5; a weak D match, TRBD1 (6 bases). The CDR3 is made up of 15 amino acids. Germline V gives CDR1 MNHEY, CDR2 SMNVEV (reference sequence). V gave up 4 bases and J gave up 7 bases, with 17 bases separating them. Written as DNA, the CDR3 is TGTGCCAGCAGTTCATTCGGGGGGCGAGGACAGCCCCAGCATTTT. Translating gives CASSSFGGRGQPQHF.

This clonotype occurred many times. The V and J genes are TRBV28 and TRBJ2-3; 7 nucleotides line up with TRBD2. Per germline, CDR1 MDHEN and CDR2 SYDVKM. Germline trimming cut 5 bases from V and 4 bases from J; bases unmatched to any gene: 12. The CDR3 runs to 16 residues. CDR3 amino acids: CASSPGTTSLPDTQYF. In DNA form, the CDR3 reads TGTGCCAGCAGTCCTGGGACTACTAGCTTACCAGATACGCAGTATTTT.

Turning to this clonotype: One end of the junction varies from germline; a read error may be responsible. The chain has TRBV5-1 and TRBJ2-7; D is possibly TRBD1 or TRBD2 (6 bases each). Germline V gives CDR1 SGHRS, CDR2 YFSETQ. The CDR3 runs 14 residues. CDR3 sequence: CARRLAWGAYAPSF. The CDR3 DNA reads as TGCGCCCGCCGCTTGGCCTGGGGGGCCTACGCGCCGTCCTTC.

This clonotype was observed at least ten times. This chain uses TRBV6-6 with TRBJ2-1; 8 bases map to TRBD1. The CDR3 contains 12 residues. Trimming cost V 7 bases and J 9 bases; bases outside gene matches: 5. From germline, CDR1 is MNHNY and CDR2 SVGAGI (reference sequence). CDR3 protein: CASKEQGVEQFF. The CDR3, as DNA: TGTGCCAGCAAAGAACAGGGGGTTGAGCAGTTCTTC.

This clonotype was detected ten times or more. The V call is TRBV7-2, the J call TRBJ2-7, with TRBD1 matching 8 bases. V was pared by 5 bases and J by 4 bases, with 7 bases of the junction left unmatched. This CDR3 is 14 amino acids long. Germline assignment: CDR1 SGHTA and CDR2 FQGNSA. The CDR3 loop reads CASSHGTGPYEQYF. CDR3 bases: TGTGCCAGCAGCCACGGGACAGGACCGTACGAGCAGTACTTC.

The V and J genes are TRBV6-2 or TRBV6-3 and TRBJ2-7, with a weak D call TRBD2 (6 bases). V was trimmed by 0 bases and J by 2 bases, leaving 20 bases between them. The CDR3 consists of 18 residues. CDR1 is MNHEY, CDR2 SVGEGT, per germline. The CDR3 DNA reads as TGTGCCAGCAGTTACTCTCGGGTTGATAGCGGAAATACCTACGAGCAGTACTTC. Protein sequence: CASSYSRVDSGNTYEQYF.